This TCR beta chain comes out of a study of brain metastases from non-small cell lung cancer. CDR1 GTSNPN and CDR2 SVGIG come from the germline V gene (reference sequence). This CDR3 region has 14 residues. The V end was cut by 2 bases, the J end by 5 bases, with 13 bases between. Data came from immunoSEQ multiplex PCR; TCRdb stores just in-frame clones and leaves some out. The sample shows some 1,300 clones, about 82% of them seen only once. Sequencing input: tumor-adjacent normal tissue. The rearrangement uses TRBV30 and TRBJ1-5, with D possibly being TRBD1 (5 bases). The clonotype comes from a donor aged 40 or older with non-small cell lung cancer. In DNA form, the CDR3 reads TGTGCCTGGAGTAAGGCGACAGATTATCAGCCCCAGCATTTT. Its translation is CAWSKATDYQPQHF.